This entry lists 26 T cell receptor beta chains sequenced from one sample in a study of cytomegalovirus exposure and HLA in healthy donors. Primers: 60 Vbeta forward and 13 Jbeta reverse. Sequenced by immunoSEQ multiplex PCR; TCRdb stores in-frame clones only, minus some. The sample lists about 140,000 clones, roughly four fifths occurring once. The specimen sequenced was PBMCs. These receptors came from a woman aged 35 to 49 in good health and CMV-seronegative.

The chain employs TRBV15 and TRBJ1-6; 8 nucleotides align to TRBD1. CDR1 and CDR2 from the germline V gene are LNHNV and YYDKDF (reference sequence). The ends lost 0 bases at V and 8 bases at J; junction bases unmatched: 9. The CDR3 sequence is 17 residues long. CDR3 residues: CATSRDRGTGQDSPLHF. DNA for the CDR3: TGTGCCACCAGCAGAGATCGAGGGACAGGTCAGGATTCACCCCTCCACTTT.

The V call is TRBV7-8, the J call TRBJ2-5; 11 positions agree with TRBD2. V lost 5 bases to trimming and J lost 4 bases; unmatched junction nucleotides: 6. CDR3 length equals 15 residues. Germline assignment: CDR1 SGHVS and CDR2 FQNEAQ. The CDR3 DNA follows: TGTGCCAGCAGCAGGAGTAGCGGGGGGGGAGAGACCCAGTACTTC. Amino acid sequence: CASSRSSGGGETQYF.

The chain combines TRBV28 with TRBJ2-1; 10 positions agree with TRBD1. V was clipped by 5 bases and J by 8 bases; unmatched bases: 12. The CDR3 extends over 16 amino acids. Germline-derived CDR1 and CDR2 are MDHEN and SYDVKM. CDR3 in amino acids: CASSDEETGGIDEQFF. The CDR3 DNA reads TGTGCCAGCAGTGACGAGGAGACAGGGGGCATTGATGAGCAGTTCTTC.

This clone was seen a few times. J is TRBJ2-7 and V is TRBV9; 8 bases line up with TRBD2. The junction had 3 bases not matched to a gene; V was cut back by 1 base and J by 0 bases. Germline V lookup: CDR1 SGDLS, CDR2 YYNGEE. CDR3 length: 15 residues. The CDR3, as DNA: TGTGCCAGCAGCGTATATAGCGGGAACTCCTACGAGCAGTACGTC. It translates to CASSVYSGNSYEQYV.

CDR3 coding DNA: TGTGCCAGCAGCTTGGTAGGGTACACAGGGGGATATGAGCAGTTCTTC. It yields the protein CASSLVGYTGGYEQFF. The chain has TRBV5-6 and TRBJ2-1; TRBD1 aligns across 8 bases. Germline CDR1 is SGHDT and CDR2 is YYEEEE. J was trimmed by 8 bases and V by 0 bases; bases with no gene match: 10. This CDR3 region has 16 residues.

DNA of the CDR3: TGTGCCAGCAGCTCCGACTATCAGCCCCAGCATTTT. It is translated as CASSSDYQPQHF. The rearrangement uses TRBV7-9 and TRBJ1-5; D remains ambiguous. This CDR3 is 12 amino acids long. V lost 4 bases and J lost 5, with 6 bases in between. Germline CDR1 and CDR2: SEHNR and FQNEAQ (reference sequence).

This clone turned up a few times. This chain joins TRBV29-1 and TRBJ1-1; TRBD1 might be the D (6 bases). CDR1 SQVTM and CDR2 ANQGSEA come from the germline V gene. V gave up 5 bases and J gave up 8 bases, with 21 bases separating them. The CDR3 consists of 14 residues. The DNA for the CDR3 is TGCAGCGTTAGTAGTTCGGGGGGCAGCACGGAAGCTTTCTTT. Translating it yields CSVSSSGGSTEAFF.

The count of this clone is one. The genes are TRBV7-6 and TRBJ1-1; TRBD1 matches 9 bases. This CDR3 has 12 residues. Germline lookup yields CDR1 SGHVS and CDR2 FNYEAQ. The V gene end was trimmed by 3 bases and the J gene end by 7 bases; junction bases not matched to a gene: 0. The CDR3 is CASSLGQGEAFF. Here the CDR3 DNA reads TGTGCCAGCAGCTTGGGACAGGGTGAAGCTTTCTTT.

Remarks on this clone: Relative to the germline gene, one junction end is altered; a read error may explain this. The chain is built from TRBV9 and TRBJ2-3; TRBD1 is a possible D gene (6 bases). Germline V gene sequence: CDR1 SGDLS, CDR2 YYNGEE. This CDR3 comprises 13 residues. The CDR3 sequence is CASSEGQTGTQYF. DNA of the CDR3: TGTGCCAGCAGCGAAGGACAGACAGGTACGCAGTATTTT.

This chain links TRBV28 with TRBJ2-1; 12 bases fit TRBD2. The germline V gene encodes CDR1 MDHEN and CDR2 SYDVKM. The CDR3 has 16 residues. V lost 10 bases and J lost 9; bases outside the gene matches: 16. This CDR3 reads CATNEDGLAGNSEQFF. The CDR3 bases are TGTGCCACAAACGAAGATGGACTAGCGGGGAACAGTGAGCAGTTCTTC.

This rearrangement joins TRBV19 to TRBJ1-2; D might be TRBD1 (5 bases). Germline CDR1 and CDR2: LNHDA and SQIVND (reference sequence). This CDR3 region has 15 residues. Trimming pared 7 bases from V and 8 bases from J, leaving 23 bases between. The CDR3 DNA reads TGTGCCAGTAAAGGTGTTGGGACTCCATCGGGCGGCTACACCTTC. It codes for CASKGVGTPSGGYTF.

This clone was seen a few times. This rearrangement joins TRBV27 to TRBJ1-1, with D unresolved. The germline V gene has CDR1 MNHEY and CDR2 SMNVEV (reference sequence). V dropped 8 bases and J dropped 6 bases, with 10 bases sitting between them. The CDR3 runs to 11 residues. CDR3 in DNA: TGTGCCAGCTTCCTGGGCCCTGAAGCTTTCTTT. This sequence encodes CASFLGPEAFF.

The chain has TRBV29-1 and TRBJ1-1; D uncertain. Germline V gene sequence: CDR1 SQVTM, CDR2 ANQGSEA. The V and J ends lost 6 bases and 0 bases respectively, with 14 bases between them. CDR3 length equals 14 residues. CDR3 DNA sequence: TGCAGCGTACTACCGGCACTATTGAACACTGAAGCTTTCTTT. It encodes CSVLPALLNTEAFF. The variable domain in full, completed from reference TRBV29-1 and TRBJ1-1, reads SAVISQKPSRDICQRGTSLTIQCQVDSQVTMMFWYRQQPGQSLTLIATANQGSEATYESGFVIDKFPISRPNLTFSTLTVSNMSPEDSSIYLCSVLPALLNTEAFFGQGTRLTVV.

CDR3 nucleotide sequence: TGTGCCAGCAGCTCACCGTTTGAGACAGGGGATTCACCCCTCCACTTT. Its translation is CASSSPFETGDSPLHF. The V gene is TRBV7-2, the J gene TRBJ1-6, with 8 positions matching TRBD1. The V gene end was trimmed by 4 bases and the J gene end by 8 bases; junction bases not matched to a gene: 10. CDR3 length: 16 residues. The germline V gene encodes CDR1 SGHTA and CDR2 FQGNSA.

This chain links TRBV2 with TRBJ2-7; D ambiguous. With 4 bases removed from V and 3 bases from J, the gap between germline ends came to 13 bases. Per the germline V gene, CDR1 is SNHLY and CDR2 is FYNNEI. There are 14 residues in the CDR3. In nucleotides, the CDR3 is TGTGCCAGCAGTGCAGGCCCAGTTAACTACGAGCAGTACTTC. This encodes CASSAGPVNYEQYF. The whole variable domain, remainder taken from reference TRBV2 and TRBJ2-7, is EPEVTQTPSHQVTQMGQEVILRCVPISNHLYFYWYRQILGQKVEFLVSFYNNEISEKSEIFDDQFSVERPDGSNFTLKIRSTKLEDSAMYFCASSAGPVNYEQYFGPGTRLTVT.

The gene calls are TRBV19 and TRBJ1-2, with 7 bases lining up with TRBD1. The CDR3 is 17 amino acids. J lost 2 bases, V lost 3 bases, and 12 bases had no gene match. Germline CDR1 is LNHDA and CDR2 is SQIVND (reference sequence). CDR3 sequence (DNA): TGTGCCAGTAGTATGACAGGGACAGCCTACTCGAACTATGGCTACACCTTC. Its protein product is CASSMTGTAYSNYGYTF.

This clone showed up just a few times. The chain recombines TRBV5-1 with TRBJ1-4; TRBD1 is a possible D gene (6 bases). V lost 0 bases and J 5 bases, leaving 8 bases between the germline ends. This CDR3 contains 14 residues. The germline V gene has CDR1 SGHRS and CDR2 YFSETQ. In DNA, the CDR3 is TGCGCCAGCAGCTTGGAGAGGGGGAATGAAAAACTGTTTTTT. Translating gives CASSLERGNEKLFF.

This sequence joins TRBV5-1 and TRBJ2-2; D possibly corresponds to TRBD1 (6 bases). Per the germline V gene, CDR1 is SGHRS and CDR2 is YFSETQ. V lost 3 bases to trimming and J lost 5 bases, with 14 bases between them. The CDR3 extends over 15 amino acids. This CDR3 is CASSSTGSGTGELFF. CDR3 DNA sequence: TGCGCCAGCAGCTCAACAGGGTCTGGTACCGGGGAGCTGTTTTTT.

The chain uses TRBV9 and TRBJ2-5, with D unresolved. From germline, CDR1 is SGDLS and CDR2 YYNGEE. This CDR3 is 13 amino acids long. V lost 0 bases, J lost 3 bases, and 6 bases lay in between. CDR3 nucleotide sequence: TGTGCCAGCAGCGTAGGGGCAGAAGAGACCCAGTACTTC. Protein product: CASSVGAEETQYF.

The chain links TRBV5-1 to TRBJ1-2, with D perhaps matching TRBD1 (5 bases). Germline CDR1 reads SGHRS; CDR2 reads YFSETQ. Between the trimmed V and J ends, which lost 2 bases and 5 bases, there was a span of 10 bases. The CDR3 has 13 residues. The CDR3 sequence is CASSFDSDYGYTF. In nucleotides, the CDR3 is TGCGCCAGCAGCTTCGACAGCGATTATGGCTACACCTTC.

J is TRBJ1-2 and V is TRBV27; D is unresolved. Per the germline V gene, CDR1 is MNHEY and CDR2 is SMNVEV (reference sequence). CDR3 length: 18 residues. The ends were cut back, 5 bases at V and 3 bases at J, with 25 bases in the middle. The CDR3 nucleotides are TGTGCCAGCAGTCCTCGCGGAGTAGCAGCGAGCTCAGACTATGGCTACACCTTC. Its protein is CASSPRGVAASSDYGYTF.

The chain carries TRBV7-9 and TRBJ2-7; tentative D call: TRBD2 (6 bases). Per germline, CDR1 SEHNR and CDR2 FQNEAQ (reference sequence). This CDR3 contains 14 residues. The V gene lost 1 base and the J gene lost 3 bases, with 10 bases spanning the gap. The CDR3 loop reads CASSLGTGLYEQYF. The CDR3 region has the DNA TGTGCCAGCAGCTTAGGTACGGGACTCTACGAGCAGTACTTC.

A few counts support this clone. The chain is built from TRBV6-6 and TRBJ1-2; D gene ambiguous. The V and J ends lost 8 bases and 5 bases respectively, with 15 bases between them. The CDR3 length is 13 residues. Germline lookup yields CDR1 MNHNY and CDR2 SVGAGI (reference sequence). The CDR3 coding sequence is TGTGCCAGCTTCGCCTCCCGGGTATATGGCTACACCTTC. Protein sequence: CASFASRVYGYTF.

CDR3 in DNA: TGCAGTGCCAGGGGTGAAAAACTGTTTTTT. Translating gives CSARGEKLFF. V is TRBV20-1 and J is TRBJ1-4; TRBD1 might be the D (6 bases). The CDR3 is 10 amino acids. Germline V gives CDR1 DFQATT, CDR2 SNEGSKA (reference sequence). The V end lost 6 bases, the J end lost 7 bases, and 6 bases lay between the germline ends.

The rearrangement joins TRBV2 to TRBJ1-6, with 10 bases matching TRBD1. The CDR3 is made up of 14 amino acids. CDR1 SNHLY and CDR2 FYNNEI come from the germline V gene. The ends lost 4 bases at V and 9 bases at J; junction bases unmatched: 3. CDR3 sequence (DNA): TGTGCCAGCAGTGGGGACAGGGGTGGTTCACCCCTCCACTTT. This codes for CASSGDRGGSPLHF.

The CDR3 spells CASNGQNTYGYTF. The CDR3 nucleotides are TGTGCCAGCAACGGACAGAACACCTATGGCTACACCTTC. The rearrangement uses TRBV2 and TRBJ1-2, with D possibly TRBD1 on 6 matching bases. The length of the CDR3 is 13 residues. V lost 7 bases to trimming and J lost 4 bases, with 13 bases between them. Germline V CDR1 and CDR2: SNHLY, FYNNEI.